This TCR beta chain is from a study of T cell repertoires in aging, cancer and after chemotherapy. Whole-study results and caveats: Rebound thymic output was suggested by rising median generation probability during chemotherapy in each cancer cohort. In cancer patients, declining TCR diversity with age involved lost richness and lost evenness.

The template was genomic DNA from peripheral blood, not RNA. Multiplex touch-down PCR with TRB-A/B primers amplified rearranged V-D-J TRB sequences. TCRdb independently ran MiXCR on the multiplex PCR reads; one entry per CDR3 protein. The sample includes a few thousand distinct CDR3 sequences, approximately 25% of them seen just once. Germline V lookup: CDR1 MNHEY, CDR2 SVGEGT. The CDR3 contains 17 residues. The junction had 8 bases not matched to a gene; V was cut back by 6 bases and J by 2 bases. This clonotype was counted a few times. Its cognate antigen is unknown. The clonotype originates from a human donor with a solid tumor. Sequenced sample: blood. The V call is TRBV6-2 or TRBV6-3, the J call TRBJ2-6, with 9 nucleotides matching TRBD1. The CDR3 region is CASRRDRDLPGANVLTF. The CDR3 DNA is TGTGCCAGCAGACGGGACAGGGACCTCCCTGGGGCCAACGTCCTGACTTTC.